What follows are 19 T cell receptor beta chains derived from one specimen sequenced in a study of blood T cell repertoires in COVID-19. Method: immunoSEQ multiplex PCR; TCRdb's copy keeps in-frame clones and lacks some. The table records under 400,000 clones, around 86% of them present only once. The sample comprised PBMCs or T cells enriched from blood (not recorded which). Every receptor here comes from a woman aged 40 to 49 with acute COVID-19.

This chain connects TRBV4-3 to TRBJ1-1; D is possibly TRBD1 (5 bases). V lost 0 bases and J 3 bases, leaving 14 bases between the germline ends. There are 16 residues in the CDR3. In germline, CDR1 is LGHNA, CDR2 YSLEER. The CDR3, as DNA: TGCGCCAGCAGCCAAGATCGAACGGGGGTCTACACTGAAGCTTTCTTT. Translated: CASSQDRTGVYTEAFF.

The chain combines TRBV7-9 with TRBJ2-1; 9 bases line up with TRBD2. Germline V CDR1 and CDR2: SEHNR, FQNEAQ (reference sequence). The CDR3 spans 15 residues. Germline trimming cut 8 bases from V and 5 bases from J; bases unmatched to any gene: 10. Here the CDR3 DNA reads TGTGCCAGCTCCGTATGGCGGGAGGGTAACAATGAGCAGTTCTTC. It is translated as CASSVWREGNNEQFF.

V is TRBV25-1 and J is TRBJ1-2; TRBD1 matches at 9 bases. Looked up from germline, CDR1 is MGHDK and CDR2 is SYGVNS. Germline trimming cut 3 bases from V and 4 bases from J; bases unmatched to any gene: 9. This CDR3 has 16 residues. The CDR3 loop is CASSDQRTGVVYGYTF. As DNA, the CDR3 is TGTGCCAGCAGTGACCAACGGACAGGGGTCGTCTATGGCTACACCTTC.

The chain links TRBV13 to TRBJ1-1; D remains unclear. With 2 bases removed from V and 0 bases from J, the gap between germline ends came to 7 bases. This CDR3 region has 14 residues. Germline loops: CDR1 PRHDT, CDR2 FYEKMQ (reference sequence). In DNA, the CDR3 is TGTGCCAGCAGCTTATCAGTCATGAACACTGAAGCTTTCTTT. This translates into CASSLSVMNTEAFF.

The chain is built from TRBV10-3 and TRBJ1-2; TRBD1 aligns across 8 bases. Trimming took 4 bases from V and 4 from J; bases not matched to a gene: 2. CDR1 ENHRY and CDR2 SYGVKD come from the germline V gene. This CDR3 spans 13 amino acids. The CDR3 DNA is TGTGCCATCAGTGGACAGGGGTTCTATGGCTACACCTTC. Amino acid sequence: CAISGQGFYGYTF.

The chain is built from TRBV5-4 and TRBJ1-2; weak D call: TRBD1 (5 bases). This CDR3 region has 16 residues. The germline V gene has CDR1 SGHNT and CDR2 YYREEE (reference sequence). V lost 4 bases and J lost 0, with 16 bases in between. The chain's CDR3 is CASSAGATATNYGYTF. CDR3 coding DNA: TGTGCCAGCAGCGCTGGGGCGACAGCTACTAACTATGGCTACACCTTC.

This chain uses TRBV6-5 with TRBJ2-6; possibly TRBD1 for D (6 bases). CDR1 and CDR2 (germline): MNHEY, SVGAGI. The germline V and J ends were trimmed by 6 bases and 2 bases, with 11 bases remaining between them. CDR3 length: 15 residues. The chain's CDR3 is CASRVNRAGANVLTF. DNA of the CDR3: TGTGCCAGCAGGGTAAACAGGGCTGGGGCCAACGTCCTGACTTTC.

A remark on this clone: This specimen includes other DNA sequences encoding the same CDR3. CDR3 nucleotides: TGTGCCAGCAGCGTAGGTCGGGATCAGCCCCAGCATTTT. Protein product: CASSVGRDQPQHF. The chain employs TRBV9 and TRBJ1-5; D gene ambiguous. CDR1 is SGDLS and CDR2 is YYNGEE in the germline V gene. There are 13 residues in the CDR3. The ends were cut back, 0 bases at V and 5 bases at J, with 6 bases in the middle.

This chain uses TRBV3-1 (or the pseudogene TRBV3-2) with TRBJ2-1, with 7 bases aligning to TRBD2. J was trimmed by 4 bases and V by 5 bases; bases with no gene match: 14. The CDR3 is made up of 17 amino acids. The germline V gene encodes CDR1 LGHDT and CDR2 YNNKEL (reference sequence). CDR3 loop: CASSGAWGWGGYNEQFF. CDR3 coding DNA: TGTGCCAGCAGCGGGGCCTGGGGGTGGGGAGGGTACAATGAGCAGTTCTTC.

The chain has TRBV28 and TRBJ1-2; D unclear. V dropped 3 bases and J dropped 2 bases, with 13 bases sitting between them. The CDR3 extends over 15 amino acids. Germline loops: CDR1 MDHEN, CDR2 SYDVKM. The CDR3 loop reads CASSFVATQNYGYTF. DNA for the CDR3: TGTGCCAGCAGTTTTGTGGCGACTCAAAACTATGGCTACACCTTC.

This chain connects TRBV18 to TRBJ2-7, with TRBD2 matching over 10 bases. Germline V CDR1 and CDR2: KGHSH, LQKENI. Germline trimming cut 3 bases from V and 5 bases from J; bases unmatched to any gene: 4. This CDR3 comprises 14 residues. This CDR3 is CASSPRTSGDEQYF. DNA of the CDR3: TGTGCCAGCTCACCTCGGACTAGCGGTGACGAGCAGTACTTC.

This chain connects TRBV9 to TRBJ2-1; 8 positions match TRBD1. This CDR3 has 13 residues. Per germline, CDR1 SGDLS and CDR2 YYNGEE. J was trimmed by 6 bases and V by 3 bases; bases with no gene match: 2. The CDR3 DNA reads TGTGCCAGCAGCGCGGACAGGGCCAATGAGCAGTTCTTC. It encodes CASSADRANEQFF. The full variable domain, with the rest looked up from reference TRBV9 and TRBJ2-1, is DSGVTQTPKHLITATGQRVTLRCSPRSGDLSVYWYQQSLDQGLQFLIQYYNGEERAKGNILERFSAQQFPDLHSELNLSSLELGDSALYFCASSADRANEQFFGPGTRLTVL.

V gene TRBV10-3 combines with J gene TRBJ2-7, with D possibly being TRBD1 (6 bases). Germline CDR1 is ENHRY and CDR2 is SYGVKD. Trimming shortened V by 6 bases and J by 4 bases, and 25 bases separated the two germline ends. The CDR3 sequence is 17 residues long. CDR3 in amino acids: CAIRDGTLNFPKYEQYF. The CDR3 DNA follows: TGTGCCATCAGAGACGGGACACTGAATTTTCCGAAGTACGAGCAGTACTTC.

This chain joins TRBV28 and TRBJ2-7; TRBD1 matches at 7 bases. This CDR3 contains 14 residues. Germline V CDR1 and CDR2: MDHEN, SYDVKM. J lost 3 bases, V lost 5 bases, and 7 bases had no gene match. The CDR3 sequence: CASSEHNRGYEQYF. CDR3 DNA sequence: TGTGCCAGCAGTGAACATAACAGGGGCTACGAGCAGTACTTC.

This clone was found once. The J gene is TRBJ2-1, the V gene TRBV5-4; the D gene is possibly TRBD1 (5 bases). Germline V CDR1 and CDR2: SGHNT, YYREEE (reference sequence). V lost 1 base to trimming and J lost 5 bases, with 13 bases between them. The CDR3 is 15 residues long. CDR3 coding DNA: TGTGCCAGCAGCTTGCGGGTACAGGTTGACAATGAGCAGTTCTTC. Its translation is CASSLRVQVDNEQFF.

This clone was seen a few times. The V and J genes are TRBV10-3 and TRBJ2-2, with D unclear. CDR3 length equals 12 residues. Germline V gene data show CDR1 as ENHRY and CDR2 as SYGVKD. V lost 3 bases and J 3 bases, leaving 2 bases between the germline ends. CDR3 sequence reads: CAISDDTGELFF. Here the CDR3 DNA reads TGTGCCATCAGTGACGACACCGGGGAGCTGTTTTTT.

The CDR3 DNA sequence: TGTGCCAGCAGCAGGGGAGCTGGAAACACCATATATTTT. It encodes CASSRGAGNTIYF. V and J are TRBV7-9 and TRBJ1-3, with D tentatively TRBD1 (5 bases). The germline V and J ends were trimmed by 5 bases and 2 bases, with 7 bases remaining between them. The CDR3 covers 13 residues. CDR1 and CDR2 from the germline V gene are SEHNR and FQNEAQ (reference sequence).

The chain couples TRBV7-6 to TRBJ1-3, with 7 nucleotides matching TRBD1. The germline V gene encodes CDR1 SGHVS and CDR2 FNYEAQ. This CDR3 is built from 15 residues. V shed 4 bases, J shed 4 bases, and the junction held 7 bases outside the gene matches. Here the CDR3 reads CASSSQTGPGNTIYF. Written as DNA, the CDR3 is TGTGCCAGCAGCTCCCAGACAGGGCCAGGAAACACCATATATTTT.

This rearrangement joins TRBV5-4 to TRBJ2-7; D remains ambiguous. Deletions cut 1 base from V and 7 bases from J, with 9 bases between. Germline CDR1 and CDR2: SGHNT and YYREEE (reference sequence). The CDR3 contains 12 residues. In nucleotides, the CDR3 is TGTGCCAGCAGCTTGATCGCCGGGGAGCAGTACTTC. Amino acids: CASSLIAGEQYF.